This TCR beta chain was sequenced in a study of patients and donors after allogeneic stem cell transplantation. TCRdb used MiXCR to reprocess the RT-PCR reads, holding one entry per CDR3 protein. The sample shows approximately 99,000 distinct CDR3 sequences, around 33% of them seen only once. The V and J ends lost 2 bases and 4 bases respectively, with 18 bases between them. The CDR3 has 17 amino acids. In germline, CDR1 is MNHEY, CDR2 SVGEGT. Sequencing was carried out using blood, either unsorted or a sorted T cell fraction (not recorded which). The chain joins TRBV6-2 or TRBV6-3 to TRBJ2-1; a weak D match, TRBD2 (5 bases). This receptor was taken from a human donor who was either an allogeneic HSCT recipient or a stem cell or donor lymphocyte infusion donor (not recorded which). It is not recorded whose cells these are; they may come from a transplant donor. In DNA form, the CDR3 reads TGTGCCAGCAGTTACCCCGGACTTACGGTCGCGTACAATGAGCAGTTCTTC. This sequence encodes CASSYPGLTVAYNEQFF.